This is a list of T cell receptor beta chains from one sample in a study of blood T cell repertoires in COVID-19. The assay was immunoSEQ multiplex PCR, and TCRdb's table has in-frame clones only and misses some. The table includes some 97,000 clones, about nine tenths detected once. Sequencing was performed on peripheral blood. All receptors come from a man aged 50-59 years with active COVID-19. CDR3s include the opening cysteine and the closing phenylalanine or tryptophan. The D gene is left open where the match is weak. For some rows the clone size is stated as once, few or many, or as a class when expanded; others skip it.

clone size,V gene,D gene,J gene,CDR3 protein,CDR3 DNA
-,TRBV9,-,TRBJ2-5,CASSVAWGREETQYF,TGTGCCAGCAGCGTAGCCTGGGGGCGGGAAGAGACCCAGTACTTC
once,TRBV5-1,TRBD2,TRBJ2-7,CASSPSGGGAYEQYF,TGCGCCAGCAGCCCTAGCGGGGGGGGAGCCTACGAGCAGTACTTC
-,TRBV5-1,-,TRBJ1-1,CASSLDGRAITEAFF,TGCGCCAGCAGCTTGGATGGCAGGGCGATCACTGAAGCTTTCTTT
-,TRBV11-3,-,TRBJ2-1,CASSFQDNEQFF,TGTGCCAGCAGCTTTCAGGACAATGAGCAGTTCTTC
-,TRBV5-1,TRBD1,TRBJ2-1,CASSGGQGFYNEQFF,TGCGCCAGCAGCGGGGGACAGGGTTTCTACAATGAGCAGTTCTTC
-,TRBV9,TRBD2,TRBJ2-5,CASSVGVAGETQYF,TGTGCCAGCAGCGTAGGAGTAGCGGGAGAGACCCAGTACTTC
-,TRBV18,TRBD1,TRBJ2-6,CASSPGTGSSGANVLTF,TGTGCCAGCTCACCCGGGACAGGGAGCTCTGGGGCCAACGTCCTGACTTTC
-,TRBV11-3,-,TRBJ1-6,CASSLAAALNSPLHF,TGTGCCAGCAGCTTAGCGGCAGCGCTTAATTCACCCCTCCACTTT
few,TRBV6-5,-,TRBJ1-2,CASSRDLNYGYTF,TGTGCCAGCAGTCGGGACTTAAACTATGGCTACACCTTC
-,TRBV19,-,TRBJ2-2,CASSMHSKFANTGELFF,TGTGCCAGTAGTATGCACTCAAAGTTCGCGAACACCGGGGAGCTGTTTTTT
once,TRBV19,-,TRBJ1-5,CASSTGNQPQHF,TGTGCCAGTAGTACCGGCAATCAGCCCCAGCATTTT
-,TRBV15,-,TRBJ2-5,CATKGYQETQYF,TGTGCCACCAAGGGGTACCAAGAGACCCAGTACTTC
-,TRBV4-1,TRBD1,TRBJ1-5,CASSQEDRVWQPQHF,TGCGCCAGCAGCCAAGAGGACAGGGTTTGGCAGCCCCAGCATTTT
-,TRBV19,-,TRBJ2-3,CATRQVPVDTQYF,TGTGCCACCCGACAGGTCCCAGTGGATACGCAGTATTTT
-,TRBV5-6,TRBD1,TRBJ1-2,CASSGSRDRGWDYGYTF,TGTGCCAGCAGCGGGTCCCGGGACAGGGGATGGGACTATGGCTACACCTTC
-,TRBV11-2,-,TRBJ1-2,CASSLSGFGYTF,TGTGCCAGCAGCTTATCAGGGTTTGGCTACACCTTC
-,TRBV7-8,-,TRBJ2-3,CASSFSSTDTQYF,TGTGCCAGCAGCTTCTCTAGCACAGATACGCAGTATTTT
few,TRBV4-2,-,TRBJ1-5,CASSQDRVNQPQHF,TGTGCCAGCAGCCAAGATCGAGTCAATCAGCCCCAGCATTTT
-,TRBV5-6,TRBD2,TRBJ2-1,CASSFRVGLAVGFEQFF,TGTGCCAGCAGCTTTAGGGTAGGACTAGCGGTGGGTTTTGAGCAGTTCTTC
once,TRBV11-2,-,TRBJ2-2,CASSFKIAAKSIRTGELFF,TGTGCCAGCAGCTTTAAAATAGCGGCGAAATCCATCCGCACCGGGGAGCTGTTTTTT
-,TRBV19,-,TRBJ2-2,CASSIGGRAHTGELFF,TGTGCCAGTAGTATAGGGGGCAGGGCGCACACCGGGGAGCTGTTTTTT
-,TRBV27,-,TRBJ1-1,CASSLTQMNTEAFF,TGTGCCAGCAGTTTAACCCAGATGAACACTGAAGCTTTCTTT
-,TRBV10-3,-,TRBJ1-1,CAISSGLGDMNTEAFF,TGTGCCATCAGTAGCGGGCTAGGGGATATGAACACTGAAGCTTTCTTT
-,TRBV18,-,TRBJ1-5,CASSPGGGRNQPQHF,TGTGCCAGCTCACCCGGGGGGGGACGAAATCAGCCCCAGCATTTT
-,TRBV9,-,TRBJ1-2,CASSVSSNYGYTF,TGTGCCAGCAGCGTATCTAGCAACTATGGCTACACCTTC
-,TRBV6-6,TRBD2,TRBJ2-3,CASSLGLAGGTDTQYF,TGTGCCAGCAGCCTTGGACTAGCGGGGGGGACAGATACGCAGTATTTT
-,TRBV3-1/TRBV3-2,-,TRBJ2-3,CASSQGGGSRDTQYF,TGTGCCAGCAGCCAGGGGGGGGGCTCAAGGGATACGCAGTATTTT
-,TRBV5-1,-,TRBJ2-2,CASSWGPGPNTGELFF,TGCGCCAGCAGCTGGGGGCCGGGACCCAACACCGGGGAGCTGTTTTTT
-,TRBV19,-,TRBJ2-1,CASSIKLAADYNEQFF,TGTGCCAGTAGTATCAAGCTAGCAGCCGACTACAATGAGCAGTTCTTC
-,TRBV9,-,TRBJ2-5,CASSLSAGDYQETQYF,TGTGCCAGCAGCCTATCAGCCGGGGACTACCAAGAGACCCAGTACTTC
few,TRBV27,-,TRBJ2-7,CASSSYRISEQYF,TGTGCCAGCAGTTCGTACAGGATATCCGAGCAGTACTTC
once,TRBV19,-,TRBJ1-1,CASSIDGALERVFHTEAFF,TGTGCCAGTAGTATAGATGGGGCTCTGGAAAGAGTGTTCCACACTGAAGCTTTCTTT
-,TRBV7-9,-,TRBJ1-1,CASSRVGGGTEAFF,TGTGCCAGCAGTCGGGTCGGAGGTGGCACTGAAGCTTTCTTT
-,TRBV7-9,-,TRBJ2-1,CASSPFASTPAEQFF,TGTGCCAGCAGCCCTTTTGCTAGCACGCCGGCTGAGCAGTTCTTC
-,TRBV19,-,TRBJ2-1,CASSIQGPYKNEQFF,TGTGCCAGTAGTATTCAGGGGCCCTACAAGAATGAGCAGTTCTTC
-,TRBV6-5,-,TRBJ2-2,CASSYLLSGTTGELFF,TGTGCCAGCAGTTACCTCCTTAGCGGAACCACCGGGGAGCTGTTTTTT
-,TRBV10-1,TRBD1,TRBJ1-1,CASKGQGSTEAFF,TGCGCCAGCAAGGGACAGGGGTCCACTGAAGCTTTCTTT
-,TRBV5-1,-,TRBJ1-1,CASSLGLGRSMNTEAFF,TGCGCCAGCAGCTTGGGTCTTGGTCGTAGCATGAACACTGAAGCTTTCTTT
-,TRBV12-2,-,TRBJ2-7,CASRLPPRQSYEQYF,TGTGCAAGTCGCTTACCCCCCCGACAGTCCTACGAGCAGTACTTC
-,TRBV5-1,-,TRBJ2-2,CASSFRGTGELFF,TGCGCCAGCAGCTTCCGGGGGACCGGGGAGCTGTTTTTT
-,TRBV27,-,TRBJ1-2,CASSPLDSTYGYTF,TGTGCCAGCAGTCCTTTAGACTCGACCTATGGCTACACCTTC
-,TRBV5-1,-,TRBJ1-2,CASSGSDRGDYGYTF,TGCGCCAGCAGCGGATCGGACAGAGGGGACTATGGCTACACCTTC
-,TRBV6-6,-,TRBJ1-5,CASRTQSNQPQHF,TGTGCCAGCCGGACACAAAGCAATCAGCCCCAGCATTTT
-,TRBV5-1,TRBD1,TRBJ1-1,CASSWGQGNTEAFF,TGCGCCAGCAGCTGGGGACAGGGGAACACTGAAGCTTTCTTT
few,TRBV18,TRBD1,TRBJ1-6,CASSRDRGEDPLHF,TGTGCCAGCTCACGGGACAGGGGAGAAGATCCCCTCCACTTT
-,TRBV7-2,TRBD1,TRBJ2-2,CASSLSGTGGRGELFF,TGTGCCAGCAGCTTAAGCGGGACAGGGGGCCGCGGGGAGCTGTTTTTT
-,TRBV9,TRBD1,TRBJ2-7,CASSPRQGAPGEQYF,TGTGCCAGCAGCCCACGACAGGGGGCGCCCGGCGAGCAGTACTTC
-,TRBV5-1,TRBD1,TRBJ2-1,CASSSGQGPSMYNEQFF,TGCGCCAGCAGCTCAGGACAGGGGCCCTCTATGTACAATGAGCAGTTCTTC
-,TRBV27,-,TRBJ1-5,CASSSVGVMSNQPQHF,TGTGCCAGCAGCTCCGTCGGGGTGATGAGCAATCAGCCCCAGCATTTT
-,TRBV28,TRBD2,TRBJ2-3,CASSWTGRGGTDTQYF,TGTGCCAGCAGTTGGACCGGGCGGGGGGGCACAGATACGCAGTATTTT
-,TRBV29-1,-,TRBJ2-5,CSVFSWTQYF,TGCAGCGTTTTTAGCTGGACCCAGTACTTC
-,TRBV5-1,-,TRBJ1-1,CASSFQGSTEAFF,TGCGCCAGCAGCTTCCAGGGGAGCACTGAAGCTTTCTTT
-,TRBV11-2,TRBD2,TRBJ2-5,CASSLRVRGGKETQYF,TGTGCCAGCAGCTTAAGGGTGCGGGGGGGCAAAGAGACCCAGTACTTC
-,TRBV5-1,-,TRBJ1-1,CASKMGQESRAFF,TGCGCCAGTAAGATGGGGCAGGAGAGCCGGGCTTTCTTT
-,TRBV24-1,TRBD1,TRBJ2-2,CATSDKGQGTTGELFF,TGTGCCACCAGTGACAAGGGACAGGGGACGACCGGGGAGCTGTTTTTT
-,TRBV7-9,TRBD1,TRBJ1-1,CASSSGGTGATEAFF,TGTGCCAGCAGCTCCGGAGGGACAGGGGCCACTGAAGCTTTCTTT
-,TRBV11-1,TRBD1,TRBJ1-1,CASSRTGGRTEAFF,TGTGCCAGCAGCCGGACAGGGGGCAGGACTGAAGCTTTCTTT
-,TRBV11-2,TRBD2,TRBJ2-1,CASSPQLAGGNEQFF,TGTGCCAGCAGCCCGCAACTAGCGGGGGGGAATGAGCAGTTCTTC